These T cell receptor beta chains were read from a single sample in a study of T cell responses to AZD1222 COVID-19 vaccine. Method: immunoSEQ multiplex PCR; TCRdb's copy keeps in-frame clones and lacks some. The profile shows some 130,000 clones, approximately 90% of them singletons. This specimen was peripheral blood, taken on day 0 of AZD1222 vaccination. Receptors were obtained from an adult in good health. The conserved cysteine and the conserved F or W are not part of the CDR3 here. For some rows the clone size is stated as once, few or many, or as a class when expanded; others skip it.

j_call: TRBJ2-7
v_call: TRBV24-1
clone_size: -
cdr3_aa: ATSASQGPYEQY

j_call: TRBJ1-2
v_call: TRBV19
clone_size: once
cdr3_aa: ASSDRNYGYT

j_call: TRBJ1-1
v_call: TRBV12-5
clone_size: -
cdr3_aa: ASGLSAGTEAF

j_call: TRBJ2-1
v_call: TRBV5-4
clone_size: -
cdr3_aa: ASSLPTSVGNEQF

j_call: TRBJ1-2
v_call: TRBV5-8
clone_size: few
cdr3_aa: ASSSTGRYGYT

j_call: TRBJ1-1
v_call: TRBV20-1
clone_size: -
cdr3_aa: SASATRNTEAF

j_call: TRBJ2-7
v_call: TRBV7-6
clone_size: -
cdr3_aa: ASSLDPPSGGANEQY

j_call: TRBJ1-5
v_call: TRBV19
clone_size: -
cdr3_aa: ASSIRGSNNQPQH

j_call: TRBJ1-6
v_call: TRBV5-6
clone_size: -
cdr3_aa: ASSRRDHTGNSPLH

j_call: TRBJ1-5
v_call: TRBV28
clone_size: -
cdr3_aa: ASSLAAGGWNQPQH

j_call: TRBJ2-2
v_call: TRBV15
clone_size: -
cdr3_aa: ATTSLVPGELF

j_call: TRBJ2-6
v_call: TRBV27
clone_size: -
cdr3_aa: ASSLSHSGANVLT

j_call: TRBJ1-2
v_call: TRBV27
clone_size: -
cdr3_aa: ASSSRQNYGYT

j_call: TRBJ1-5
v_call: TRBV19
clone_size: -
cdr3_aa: ASSILYQPQH

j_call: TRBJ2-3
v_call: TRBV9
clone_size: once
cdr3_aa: ASSVVLAGGTDTQY

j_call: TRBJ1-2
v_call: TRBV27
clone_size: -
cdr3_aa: ASSFTGDRGYT

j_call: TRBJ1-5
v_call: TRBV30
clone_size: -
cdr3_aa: AWNRGQEQPQH

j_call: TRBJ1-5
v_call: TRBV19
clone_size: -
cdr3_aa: ASSDISNQPQH

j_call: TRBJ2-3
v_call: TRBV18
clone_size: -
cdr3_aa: ASSPPSTDTQY

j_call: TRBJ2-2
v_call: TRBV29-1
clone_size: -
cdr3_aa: SVEVTSVPNGELF

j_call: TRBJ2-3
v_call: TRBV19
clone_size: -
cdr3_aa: ASMMGGDTQY

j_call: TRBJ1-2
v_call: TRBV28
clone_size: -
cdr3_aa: ASSPGAANYGYT

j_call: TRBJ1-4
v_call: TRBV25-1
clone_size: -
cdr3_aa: ASSDSASQGAGEKLF

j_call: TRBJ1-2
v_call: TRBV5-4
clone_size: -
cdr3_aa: ASSLAGGGSNYGYT

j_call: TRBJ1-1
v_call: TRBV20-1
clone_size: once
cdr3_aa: SARDDQAF

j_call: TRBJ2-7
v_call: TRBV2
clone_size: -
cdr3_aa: ASSEALSGSYEQY

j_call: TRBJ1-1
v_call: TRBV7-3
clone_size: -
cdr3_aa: ASSLEGTVTEAF

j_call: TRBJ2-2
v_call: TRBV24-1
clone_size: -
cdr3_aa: ATSDPGTSGNWAGELF

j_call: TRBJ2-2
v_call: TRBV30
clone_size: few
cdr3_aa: AWSVRQFTGELF

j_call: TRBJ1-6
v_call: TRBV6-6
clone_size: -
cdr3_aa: ASRPPLRGGGSPLH

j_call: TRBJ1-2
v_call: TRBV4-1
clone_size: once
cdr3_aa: ASSQVHGGGFGYT

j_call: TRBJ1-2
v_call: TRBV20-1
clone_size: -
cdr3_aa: SASPREDGYT

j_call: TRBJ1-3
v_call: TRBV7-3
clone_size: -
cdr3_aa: ASSLTRRTGLPSHSGNTIY

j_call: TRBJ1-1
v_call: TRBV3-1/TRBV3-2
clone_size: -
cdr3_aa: ASSQGKGSEAF

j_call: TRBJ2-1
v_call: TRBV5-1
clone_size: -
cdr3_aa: ASKSQGGLMDEQF

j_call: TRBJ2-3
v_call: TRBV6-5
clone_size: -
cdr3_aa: ASNRLAGVGDTQY

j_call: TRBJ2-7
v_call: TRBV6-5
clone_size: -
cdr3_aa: ASSYNFGTAYEQY

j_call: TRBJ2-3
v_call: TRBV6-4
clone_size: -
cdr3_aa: ASSDRESTDTQY

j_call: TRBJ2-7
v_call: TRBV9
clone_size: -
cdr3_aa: ASSVGQATYEQY

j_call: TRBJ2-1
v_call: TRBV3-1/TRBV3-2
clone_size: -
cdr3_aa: ASKREPGLANNEQF

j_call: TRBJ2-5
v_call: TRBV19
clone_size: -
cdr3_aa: ASSPSGGGETQY